The T cell receptor (beta chain) described here comes from a study of cytotoxic CD8 clonotypes in ibrutinib-treated CLL. Study background: Included were approximately 10 relapsed/refractory and approximately 15 treatment-naive patients, of whom some 18 were IGHV unmutated. Study conclusions and caveats: Clonality increased with ibrutinib response but returned toward baseline at progression. Public clonotypes were seen rarely and were contracted or stable on treatment.

The data were produced by immunoSEQ multiplex PCR, yet TCRdb's version contains in-frame clones alone and is incomplete. The repertoire consists of more than 200,000 clones, with 70% occurring once and the leading ten covering 15%. Roughly 2.1 micrograms of genomic DNA came from cryopreserved PBMCs for TCR beta libraries. The count of this clone is one. What it binds is unknown. Germline assignment: CDR1 MNHEY and CDR2 SVGAGI. The CDR3 contains 13 residues. Between the trimmed V and J ends, which lost 6 bases and 6 bases, there was a span of 14 bases. Sequencing was performed on PBMCs, taken after 24 months of ibrutinib treatment. The chain carries TRBV6-5 and TRBJ1-2; tentatively, D is TRBD1 (5 bases). This TCR was recovered from a human donor with chronic lymphocytic leukemia. CDR3 residues: CASRRTQGDGYTF. The CDR3 bases are TGTGCCAGCAGACGCACGCAGGGAGATGGCTACACCTTC.